Sequencing of this TCR beta chain was carried out in a study of cytotoxic CD8 clonotypes in ibrutinib-treated CLL. Trimming pared 0 bases from V and 5 bases from J, leaving 14 bases between. The germline V gene encodes CDR1 SGHRS and CDR2 YFSETQ. The CDR3 runs 15 residues. This clone has a single count. Antigen unknown. The repertoire was sequenced with immunoSEQ multiplex PCR; TCRdb's copy has only in-frame clones and lacks some. The sample holds fewer than 150,000 clones, about 85% seen once. Study results and caveats: Under treatment, the uncommon public clonotypes either contracted or remained stable.

This TCR came from a human donor with chronic lymphocytic leukemia. V and J are TRBV5-1 and TRBJ2-5, with D unresolved. The material was PBMCs, obtained after 24 months of ibrutinib treatment. The CDR3 DNA is TGCGCCAGCAGCTTGGCCATGACACGGCGGGAGACCCAGTACTTC. Amino acid sequence: CASSLAMTRRETQYF.